This is a list of T cell receptor beta chains from one sample in a study of OX40 agonist ivuxolimab in advanced cancers. Only in-frame clones appear in the TCRdb table, and some are missing; sequencing was by immunoSEQ multiplex PCR. The sample includes about 100,000 clones, around nine tenths of them seen just once. The sample here was CD4+ or CD8+ T cells sorted from blood, taken in a trial of the OX40 agonist ivuxolimab. Receptor source: an adult with an advanced solid tumor such as melanoma, head and neck, liver or kidney cancer. CDR3s include the opening cysteine and the closing phenylalanine or tryptophan. Fields, in order: J gene, V gene, CDR3 protein.

TRBJ1-3 | TRBV6-6 | CASRETGTGNTIYF
TRBJ2-6 | TRBV19 | CASSRTQGFGNSGANVLTF
TRBJ2-7 | TRBV6-1 | CASSEAWRGSYEQYF
TRBJ1-1 | TRBV20-1 | CRARMNTEAFF
TRBJ1-3 | TRBV5-8 | CASSLGARPGNTIYF
TRBJ2-7 | TRBV10-3 | CAISRRDSTYEQYF
TRBJ1-2 | TRBV25-1 | CASSDRDRVGGYTF
TRBJ2-1 | TRBV6-6 | CASSPRGTGDNEQFF
TRBJ2-2 | TRBV5-4 | CASRPGLAGGSGTGELFF
TRBJ2-1 | TRBV2 | CASQATSGRISYNEQFF
TRBJ1-2 | TRBV30 | CARERGGGYGYTF
TRBJ1-1 | TRBV2 | CASSGQGRGTEAFF
TRBJ2-5 | TRBV29-1 | CSVEPRVAGETQYF
TRBJ1-4 | TRBV5-1 | CASSLDGQDSTNEKLFF
TRBJ2-7 | TRBV10-3 | CAISEDVRTEQYF
TRBJ1-1 | TRBV11-2 | CASSPPKVNTEAFF
TRBJ2-3 | TRBV6-5 | CASSRPGTGLQYF
TRBJ2-1 | TRBV6-5 | CASSHPTSAYNEQFF
TRBJ2-1 | TRBV9 | CASSHRGGSSYNEQFF
TRBJ1-1 | TRBV21-1 | CASTRDERNSGNTEAFF
TRBJ2-5 | TRBV5-8 | CASTPGVGKETQYF
TRBJ2-5 | TRBV5-1 | CASSLEAGIAQETQYF
TRBJ2-5 | TRBV5-1 | CASSSRAGAMGTQYF
TRBJ2-7 | TRBV19 | CASSIGSAYEQYF
TRBJ1-2 | TRBV6-1 | CASSEYGTVARYGYTF
TRBJ1-1 | TRBV5-4 | CASSGGQGRPEAFF
TRBJ2-1 | TRBV13 | CASSLEALAGAFSYNEQFF
TRBJ2-1 | TRBV25-1 | CASSSQGRGVFQFF
TRBJ2-2 | TRBV25-1 | CASSARPDRGTGELFF
TRBJ1-2 | TRBV30 | CAWRQGEDYGYTF
TRBJ2-1 | TRBV5-1 | CASSGQGMGSYNEQFF
TRBJ1-1 | TRBV4-1 | CASSHLDRQGTEAFF
TRBJ2-7 | TRBV7-3 | CASSLTAGPGYEQYF